Below, 17 T cell receptor beta chains from the same sample are listed, as sequenced in a study of OX40 agonist ivuxolimab in advanced cancers. Assay used: immunoSEQ multiplex PCR; TCRdb lists only in-frame clones, some missing. The sample includes tens of thousands of clones, roughly 88% seen only once; the top ten take 1.2%. The sequencing here drew on CD4+ or CD8+ T cells sorted from blood, taken in a trial of the OX40 agonist ivuxolimab. The receptors were sampled from an adult with an advanced solid tumor such as melanoma, head and neck, liver or kidney cancer.

This clone is a singleton in its sample. V is TRBV19 and J is TRBJ1-1; D may be TRBD1 (5 bases). The CDR3 extends over 14 amino acids. Looked up from germline, CDR1 is LNHDA and CDR2 is SQIVND (reference sequence). Deletions cut 5 bases from V and 6 bases from J, with 16 bases between. Here the CDR3 reads CASSRGALMSEAFF. The CDR3 bases are TGTGCCAGTAGTCGGGGCGCTTTAATGTCTGAAGCTTTCTTT.

This chain links TRBV9 with TRBJ2-7; D uncertain. The ends were cut back, 0 bases at V and 3 bases at J, with 10 bases in the middle. The CDR3 runs 14 residues. The germline CDR1 and CDR2 sequences are SGDLS and YYNGEE. CDR3 sequence (DNA): TGTGCCAGCAGCGTAGGTAACACCTTCTACGAGCAGTACTTC. Protein product: CASSVGNTFYEQYF.

This chain uses TRBV13 with TRBJ2-7, with 10 bases matching TRBD1. Germline CDR1 reads PRHDT; CDR2 reads FYEKMQ (reference sequence). Trimming removed 3 bases from V and 4 bases from J; junction bases left unmatched: 9. The CDR3 runs to 16 residues. This chain's CDR3 is CASSFVPGQGKYEQYF. CDR3 coding DNA: TGTGCCAGCAGCTTCGTGCCGGGACAGGGGAAGTACGAGCAGTACTTC.

The chain employs TRBV6-5 and TRBJ2-3; D is unclear. The CDR3 length is 14 residues. Germline loops: CDR1 MNHEY, CDR2 SVGAGI. Trimming cost V 8 bases and J 4 bases, with 16 bases left between them. The CDR3 protein is CASGIQIEADTQYF. The CDR3 region has the DNA TGTGCCAGCGGGATCCAGATTGAGGCAGATACGCAGTATTTT.

The chain joins TRBV28 to TRBJ1-2; the match to TRBD1 covers 8 bases. The CDR3 runs to 15 residues. Losses at the gene ends were 5 bases for V and 5 bases for J; bases not matched to a gene: 10. Germline assignment: CDR1 MDHEN and CDR2 SYDVKM. CDR3: CASSAGGTSRYGYTF. CDR3 in DNA: TGTGCCAGCAGTGCAGGGGGCACTTCTCGATATGGCTACACCTTC.

The rearrangement joins TRBV9 to TRBJ1-2, with 7 bases fitting TRBD1. Germline CDR1 and CDR2: SGDLS and YYNGEE. V was pared by 1 base and J by 6 bases, with 9 bases of the junction left unmatched. The CDR3 covers 15 residues. The CDR3 bases are TGTGCCAGCAGCGTATCATCAGGAGGGGGCGATGGCTACACCTTC. This encodes CASSVSSGGGDGYTF.

This chain links TRBV19 with TRBJ2-3, with D tentatively TRBD1 (7 bases). This CDR3 spans 15 amino acids. CDR1 is LNHDA and CDR2 is SQIVND in the germline V gene (reference sequence). The V end lost 6 bases, the J end lost 0 bases, and 13 bases lay between the germline ends. CDR3 protein: CASSAQGTSTDTQYF. The CDR3 DNA reads TGTGCCAGTAGCGCACAGGGGACTAGCACAGATACGCAGTATTTT. Filled out from reference TRBV19 and TRBJ2-3, the complete variable domain reads DGGITQSPKYLFRKEGQNVTLSCEQNLNHDAMYWYRQDPGQGLRLIYYSQIVNDFQKGDIAEGYSVSREKKESFPLTVTSAQKNPTAFYLCASSAQGTSTDTQYFGPGTRLTVL.

The chain carries TRBV7-3 and TRBJ1-1; D unresolved. Germline V lookup: CDR1 SGHTA, CDR2 FQGTGA. The CDR3 covers 13 residues. Trimming removed 2 bases from V and 5 bases from J, with 9 bases in between. CDR3 residues: CASSLSGDTEAFF. CDR3 bases: TGTGCCAGCAGCTTATCCGGGGATACTGAAGCTTTCTTT.

This chain links TRBV7-3 with TRBJ2-5; 12 bases are a match to TRBD2. The ends lost 6 bases at V and 2 bases at J; junction bases unmatched: 4. CDR3 length: 15 amino acids. Germline values: CDR1 SGHTA, CDR2 FQGTGA. The CDR3 nucleotides are TGTGCCAGCAGTCCACTAGCGGGGGGACAAGAGACCCAGTACTTC. It is translated as CASSPLAGGQETQYF.

V gene TRBV27 combines with J gene TRBJ2-7; TRBD1 might be the D (5 bases). V was trimmed by 2 bases and J by 0 bases, leaving 8 bases between them. This CDR3 comprises 14 residues. Looked up from germline, CDR1 is MNHEY and CDR2 is SMNVEV (reference sequence). In DNA, the CDR3 is TGTGCCAGCAGTTTACAGGGTAGCTCCTACGAGCAGTACTTC. Amino acids: CASSLQGSSYEQYF.

The chain uses TRBV18 and TRBJ2-7; 10 bases are a match to TRBD1. This CDR3 spans 14 amino acids. Germline V gene data show CDR1 as KGHSH and CDR2 as LQKENI. Trimming removed 3 bases from V and 2 bases from J; junction bases left unmatched: 1. The CDR3 sequence is CASSPGQGPYEQYF. CDR3 coding DNA: TGTGCCAGCTCACCGGGACAGGGGCCCTACGAGCAGTACTTC.

The J gene is TRBJ2-5, the V gene TRBV29-1; no definite D call. The CDR3 runs 10 residues. The ends were cut back, 4 bases at V and 13 bases at J, with 13 bases in the middle. CDR1 and CDR2 from the germline V gene are SQVTM and ANQGSEA. Here the CDR3 reads CSVATSNWYF. CDR3 DNA sequence: TGCAGCGTTGCAACATCTAATTGGTACTTC.

V is TRBV6-5 and J is TRBJ2-3; no clear D gene. In germline, CDR1 is MNHEY, CDR2 SVGAGI. The V end was cut by 1 base, the J end by 3 bases, with 8 bases between. This CDR3 is 14 amino acids long. CDR3 loop: CASSYLARTDTQYF. The CDR3 DNA follows: TGTGCCAGCAGTTACTTAGCTAGGACAGATACGCAGTATTTT.

The chain joins TRBV5-1 to TRBJ2-1; TRBD2 matches at 8 bases. The CDR3 is 16 residues long. Germline CDR1 SGHRS, CDR2 YFSETQ. Trimming took 4 bases from V and 1 from J; bases not matched to a gene: 7. The CDR3 DNA reads TGCGCCAGCAGCCTAAAAGCGGGAGAGTCCTACAATGAGCAGTTCTTC. Its translation: CASSLKAGESYNEQFF.

This chain links TRBV7-8 with TRBJ2-7; 12 nucleotides match TRBD2. The V segment lost 2 bases and the J segment 2 bases; nucleotides outside the gene matches: 10. The CDR3 length is 18 residues. CDR1 SGHVS and CDR2 FQNEAQ come from the germline V gene. CDR3 nucleotides: TGTGCCAGCAGCTTAATATCCGGGACTAGCGGGCCCCCCTACGAGCAGTACTTC. Translation gives CASSLISGTSGPPYEQYF.

This clone was seen only a few times. The gene calls are TRBV2 and TRBJ1-2; 9 bases are shared with TRBD1. The trim removed 6 bases at V and 4 bases at J, leaving 9 bases unmatched. The V gene's germline CDR1 is SNHLY and CDR2 FYNNEI. The CDR3 is 15 residues long. In DNA, the CDR3 is TGTGCCAGCAGACAGGGGGCGACTACTCTCTATGGCTACACCTTC. This encodes CASRQGATTLYGYTF.

This chain uses TRBV5-6 with TRBJ2-7; 11 bases agree with TRBD2. The CDR3 covers 14 residues. CDR1 SGHDT and CDR2 YYEEEE come from the germline V gene. The V gene end was trimmed by 3 bases and the J gene end by 4 bases; junction bases not matched to a gene: 3. CDR3 DNA: TGTGCCAGCAGCTCCAGGACTAGCGGGTACGAGCAGTACTTC. Translating gives CASSSRTSGYEQYF.